This T cell receptor beta chain was sequenced for a study of T cells after yellow fever vaccination. As for the study in general: Where fractions had low cell numbers, libraries were prepared from them with the SMART-Seq v4 Ultra Low Input RNA kit. Overall study findings and caveats: Few clonotypes appeared in both CD4 and CD8 compartments.

TCRdb recomputed calls from the 5' RACE reads with MiXCR, one row per CDR3 protein. This sample carries under 600,000 distinct CDR3 sequences, 20% to 25% of them seen once, and the ten largest clones take 16%. This clonotype was detected many times. The antigen is unknown. Without the conserved terminal phenylalanine or tryptophan, this CDR3 likely stems from a read error. Because the CDR3's place on the DNA is in doubt, the DNA is left out and the CDR3 is given as listed by TCRdb. The CDR3 is 10 amino acids in total, end residues counted. Germline CDR1 GTSNPN, CDR2 SVGIG (reference sequence). The J gene is TRBJ1-2, the V gene TRBV30; whether TRBD1, the table's D call, matches the DNA was not checked. Sequencing used PBMCs, obtained roughly 20 days after the first yellow fever vaccination. This TCR was recovered from a man between 18 and 35 years old who received the YFV17D yellow fever vaccine. This chain's CDR3 is CAWDRDRAFL.